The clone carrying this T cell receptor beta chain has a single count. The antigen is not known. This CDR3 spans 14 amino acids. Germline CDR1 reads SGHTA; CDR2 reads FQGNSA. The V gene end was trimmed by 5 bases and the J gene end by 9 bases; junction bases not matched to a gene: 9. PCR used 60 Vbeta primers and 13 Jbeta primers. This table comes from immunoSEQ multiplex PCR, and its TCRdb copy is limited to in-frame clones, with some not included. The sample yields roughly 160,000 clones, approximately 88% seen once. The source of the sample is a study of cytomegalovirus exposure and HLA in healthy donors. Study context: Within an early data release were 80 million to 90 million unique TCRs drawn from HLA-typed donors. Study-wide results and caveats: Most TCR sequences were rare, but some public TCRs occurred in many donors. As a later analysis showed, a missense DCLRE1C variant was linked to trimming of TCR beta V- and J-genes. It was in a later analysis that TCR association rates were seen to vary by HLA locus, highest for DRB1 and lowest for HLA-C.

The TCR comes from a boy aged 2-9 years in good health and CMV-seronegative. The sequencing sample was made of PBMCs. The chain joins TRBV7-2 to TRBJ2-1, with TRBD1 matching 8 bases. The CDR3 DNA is TGTGCCAGCAGCCAGGACAGGGTATCAGGTGAGCAGTTCTTC. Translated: CASSQDRVSGEQFF.